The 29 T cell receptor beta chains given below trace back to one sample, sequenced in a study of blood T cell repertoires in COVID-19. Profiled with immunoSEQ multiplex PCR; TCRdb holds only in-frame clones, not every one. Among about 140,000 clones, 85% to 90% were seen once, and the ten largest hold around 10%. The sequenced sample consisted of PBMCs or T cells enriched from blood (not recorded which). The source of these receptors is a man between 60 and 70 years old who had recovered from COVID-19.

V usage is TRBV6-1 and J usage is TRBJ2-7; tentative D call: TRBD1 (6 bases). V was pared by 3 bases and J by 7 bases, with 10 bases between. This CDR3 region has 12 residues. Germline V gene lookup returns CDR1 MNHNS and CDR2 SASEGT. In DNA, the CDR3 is TGTGCCAGCAGTGATATTAGGGGGGAGCAGTACTTC. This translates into CASSDIRGEQYF.

Here the CDR3 DNA reads TGTGCCAGTAGTATCGGGACAGGGGGTTTCGGGACTGAAGCTTTCTTT. Its translation: CASSIGTGGFGTEAFF. The genes are TRBV19 and TRBJ1-1; TRBD1 agrees at 11 bases. V was pared by 3 bases and J by 5 bases, with 8 bases of the junction left unmatched. Germline CDR1 is LNHDA and CDR2 is SQIVND (reference sequence). The length of the CDR3 is 16 residues.

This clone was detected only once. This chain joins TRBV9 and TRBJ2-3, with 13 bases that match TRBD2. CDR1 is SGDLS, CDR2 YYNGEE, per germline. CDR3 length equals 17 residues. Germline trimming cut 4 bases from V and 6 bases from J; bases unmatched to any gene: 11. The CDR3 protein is CASSPRTSGGPLDTQYF. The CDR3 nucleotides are TGTGCCAGCAGCCCTCGGACTAGCGGGGGCCCCCTGGATACGCAGTATTTT.

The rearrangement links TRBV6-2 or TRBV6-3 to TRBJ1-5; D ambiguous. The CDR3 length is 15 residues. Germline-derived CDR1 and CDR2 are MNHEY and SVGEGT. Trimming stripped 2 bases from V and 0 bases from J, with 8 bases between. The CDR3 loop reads CASSYRNSSNQPQHF. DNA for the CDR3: TGTGCCAGCAGTTACAGGAACAGTAGCAATCAGCCCCAGCATTTT.

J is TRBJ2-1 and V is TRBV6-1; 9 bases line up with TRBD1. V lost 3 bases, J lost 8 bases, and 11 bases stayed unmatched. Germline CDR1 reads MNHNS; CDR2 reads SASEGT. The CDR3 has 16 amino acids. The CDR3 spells CASSERRDRALDEQFF. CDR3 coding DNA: TGTGCCAGCAGTGAGAGAAGGGACAGGGCTTTGGATGAGCAGTTCTTC.

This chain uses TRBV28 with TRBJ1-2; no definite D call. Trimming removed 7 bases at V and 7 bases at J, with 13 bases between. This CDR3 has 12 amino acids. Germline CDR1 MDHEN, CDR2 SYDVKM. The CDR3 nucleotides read TGTGCCAGCATCAGTAGGGCGGGTGGCTACACCTTC. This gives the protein CASISRAGGYTF.

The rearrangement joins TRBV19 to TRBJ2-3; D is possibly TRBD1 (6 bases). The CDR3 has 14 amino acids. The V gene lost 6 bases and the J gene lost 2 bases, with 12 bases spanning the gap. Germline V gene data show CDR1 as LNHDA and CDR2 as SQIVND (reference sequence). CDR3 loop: CASRNRATTDTQYF. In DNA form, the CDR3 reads TGTGCCAGTAGAAACAGGGCGACCACAGATACGCAGTATTTT.

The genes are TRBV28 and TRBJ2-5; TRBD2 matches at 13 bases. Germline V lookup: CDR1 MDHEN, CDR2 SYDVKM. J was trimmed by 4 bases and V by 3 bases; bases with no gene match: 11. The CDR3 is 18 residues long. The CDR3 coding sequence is TGTGCCAGCAGTTTCGAGGGTAAAGGACTAGCGGGAGCAGAGACCCAGTACTTC. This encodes CASSFEGKGLAGAETQYF.

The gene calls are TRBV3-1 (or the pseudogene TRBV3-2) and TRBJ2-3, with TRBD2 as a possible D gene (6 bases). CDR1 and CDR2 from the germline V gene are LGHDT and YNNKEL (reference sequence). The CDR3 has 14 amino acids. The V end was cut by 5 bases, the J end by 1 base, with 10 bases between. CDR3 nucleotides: TGTGCCAGCAGCGAGGGACTCGGCACAGATACGCAGTATTTT. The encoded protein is CASSEGLGTDTQYF.

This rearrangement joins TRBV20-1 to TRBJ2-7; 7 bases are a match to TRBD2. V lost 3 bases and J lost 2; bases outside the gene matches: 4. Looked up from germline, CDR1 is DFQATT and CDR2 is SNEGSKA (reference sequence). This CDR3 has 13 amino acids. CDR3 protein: CSASLAGAYEQYF. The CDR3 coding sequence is TGCAGTGCTAGTTTGGCGGGAGCCTACGAGCAGTACTTC.

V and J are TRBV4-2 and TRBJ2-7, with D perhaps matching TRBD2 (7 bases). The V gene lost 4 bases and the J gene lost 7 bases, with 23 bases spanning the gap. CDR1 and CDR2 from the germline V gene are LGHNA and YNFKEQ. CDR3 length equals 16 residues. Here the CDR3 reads CASSPTLGGGSWEQYF. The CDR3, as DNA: TGTGCCAGCAGCCCGACCCTGGGAGGGGGTAGCTGGGAGCAGTACTTC.

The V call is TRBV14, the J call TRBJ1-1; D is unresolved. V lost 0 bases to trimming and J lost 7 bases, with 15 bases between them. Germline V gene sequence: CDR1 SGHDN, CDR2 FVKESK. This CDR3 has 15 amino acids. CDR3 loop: CASSQEAGKWGEAFF. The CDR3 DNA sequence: TGTGCCAGCAGCCAAGAGGCGGGGAAGTGGGGTGAAGCTTTCTTT. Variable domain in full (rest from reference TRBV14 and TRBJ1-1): EAGVTQFPSHSVIEKGQTVTLRCDPISGHDNLYWYRRVMGKEIKFLLHFVKESKQDESGMPNNRFLAERTGGTYSTLKVQPAELEDSGVYFCASSQEAGKWGEAFFGQGTRLTVV.

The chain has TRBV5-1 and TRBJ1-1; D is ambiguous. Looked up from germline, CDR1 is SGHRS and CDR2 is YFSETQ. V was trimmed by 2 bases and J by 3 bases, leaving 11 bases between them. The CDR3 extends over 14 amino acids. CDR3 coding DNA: TGCGCCAGCAGCTTAACTAATTCGGACACTGAAGCTTTCTTT. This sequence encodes CASSLTNSDTEAFF.

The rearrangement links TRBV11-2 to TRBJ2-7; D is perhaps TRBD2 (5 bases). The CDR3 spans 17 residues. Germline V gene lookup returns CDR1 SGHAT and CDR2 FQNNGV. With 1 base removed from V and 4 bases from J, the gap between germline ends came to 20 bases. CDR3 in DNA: TGTGCCAGCAGCTTAGTGGGAGCAGGCTGGCCGGGTTACGAGCAGTACTTC. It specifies CASSLVGAGWPGYEQYF.

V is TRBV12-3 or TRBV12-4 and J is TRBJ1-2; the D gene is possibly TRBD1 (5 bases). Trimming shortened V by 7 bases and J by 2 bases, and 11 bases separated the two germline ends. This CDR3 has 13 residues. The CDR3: CASTPQENYGYTF. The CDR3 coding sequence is TGTGCCAGCACCCCACAGGAAAACTATGGCTACACCTTC.

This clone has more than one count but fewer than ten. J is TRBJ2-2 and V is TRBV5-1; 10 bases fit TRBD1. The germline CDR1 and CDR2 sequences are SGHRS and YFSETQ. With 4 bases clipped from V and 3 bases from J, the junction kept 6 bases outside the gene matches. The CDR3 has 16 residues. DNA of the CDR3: TGCGCCAGCAGCCGGGGACAGGGGCGTTACACCGGGGAGCTGTTTTTT. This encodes CASSRGQGRYTGELFF. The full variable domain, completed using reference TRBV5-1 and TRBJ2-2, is KAGVTQTPRYLIKTRGQQVTLSCSPISGHRSVSWYQQTPGQGLQFLFEYFSETQRNKGNFPGRFSGRQFSNSRSEMNVSTLELGDSALYLCASSRGQGRYTGELFFGEGSRLTVL.

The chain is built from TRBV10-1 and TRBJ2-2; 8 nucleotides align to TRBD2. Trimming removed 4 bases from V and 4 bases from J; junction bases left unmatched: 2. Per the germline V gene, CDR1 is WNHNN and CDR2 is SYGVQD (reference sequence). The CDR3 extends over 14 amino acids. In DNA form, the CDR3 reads TGCGCCAGCAGTGGGAGCGGGGGCACCGGGGAGCTGTTTTTT. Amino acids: CASSGSGGTGELFF.

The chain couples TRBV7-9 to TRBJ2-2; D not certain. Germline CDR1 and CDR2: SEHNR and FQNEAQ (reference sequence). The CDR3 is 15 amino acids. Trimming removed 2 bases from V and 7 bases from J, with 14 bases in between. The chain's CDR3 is CASSLIQINGGELFF. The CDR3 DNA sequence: TGTGCCAGCAGCTTAATACAGATCAACGGCGGGGAGCTGTTTTTT.

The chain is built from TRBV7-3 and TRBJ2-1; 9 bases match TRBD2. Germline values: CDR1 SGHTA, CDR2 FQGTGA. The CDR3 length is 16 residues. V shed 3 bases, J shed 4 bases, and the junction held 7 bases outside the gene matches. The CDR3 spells CASSFIWTSVYNEQFF. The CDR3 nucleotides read TGTGCCAGCAGCTTCATTTGGACTAGCGTATACAATGAGCAGTTCTTC.

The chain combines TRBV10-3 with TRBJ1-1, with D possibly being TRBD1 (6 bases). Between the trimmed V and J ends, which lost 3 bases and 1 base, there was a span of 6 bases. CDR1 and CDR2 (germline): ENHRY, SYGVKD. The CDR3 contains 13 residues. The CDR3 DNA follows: TGTGCCATCAGTGACAGGGGGAACACTGAAGCTTTCTTT. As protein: CAISDRGNTEAFF.

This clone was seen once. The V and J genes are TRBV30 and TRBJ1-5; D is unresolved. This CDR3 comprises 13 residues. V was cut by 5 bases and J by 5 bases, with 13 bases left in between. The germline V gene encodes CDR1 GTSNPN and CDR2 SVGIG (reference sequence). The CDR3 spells CAWALGGDQPQHF. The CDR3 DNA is TGTGCCTGGGCTCTTGGCGGGGATCAGCCCCAGCATTTT.

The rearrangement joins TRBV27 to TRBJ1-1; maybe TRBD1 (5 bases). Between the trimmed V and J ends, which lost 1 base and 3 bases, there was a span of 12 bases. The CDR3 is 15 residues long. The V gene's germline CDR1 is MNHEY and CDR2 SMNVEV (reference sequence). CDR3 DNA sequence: TGTGCCAGCAGTTTATATTATCGGGGGGACACTGAAGCTTTCTTT. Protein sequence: CASSLYYRGDTEAFF.

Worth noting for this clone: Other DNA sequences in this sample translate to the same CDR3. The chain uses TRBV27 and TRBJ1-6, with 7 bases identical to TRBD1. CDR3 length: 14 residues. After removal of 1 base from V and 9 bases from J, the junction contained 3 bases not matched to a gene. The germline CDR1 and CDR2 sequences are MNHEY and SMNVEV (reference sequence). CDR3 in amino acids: CASSLLGGGSPLHF. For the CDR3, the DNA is TGTGCCAGCAGTTTATTAGGGGGCGGTTCACCCCTCCACTTT.

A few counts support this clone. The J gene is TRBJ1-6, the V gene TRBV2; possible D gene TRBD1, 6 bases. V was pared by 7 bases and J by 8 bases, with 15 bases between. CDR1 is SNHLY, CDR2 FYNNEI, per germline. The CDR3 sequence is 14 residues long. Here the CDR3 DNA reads TGTGCCAGCACCTCTGACAGGCTTTATTCACCCCTCCACTTT. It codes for CASTSDRLYSPLHF. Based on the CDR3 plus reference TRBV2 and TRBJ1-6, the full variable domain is EPEVTQTPSHQVTQMGQEVILRCVPISNHLYFYWYRQILGQKVEFLVSFYNNEISEKSEIFDDQFSVERPDGSNFTLKIRSTKLEDSAMYFCASTSDRLYSPLHFGNGTRLTVT.

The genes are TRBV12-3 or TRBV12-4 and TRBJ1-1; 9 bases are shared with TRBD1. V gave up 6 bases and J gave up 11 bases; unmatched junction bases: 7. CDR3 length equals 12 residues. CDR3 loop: CASSPDRGAAFF. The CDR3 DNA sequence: TGTGCCAGCAGCCCGGACAGGGGAGCGGCTTTCTTT.

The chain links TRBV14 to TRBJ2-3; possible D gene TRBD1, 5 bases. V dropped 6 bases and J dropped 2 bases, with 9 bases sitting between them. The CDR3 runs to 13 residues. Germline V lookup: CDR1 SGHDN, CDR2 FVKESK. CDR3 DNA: TGTGCCAGCAGGAAGACAGCCACAGATACGCAGTATTTT. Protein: CASRKTATDTQYF.

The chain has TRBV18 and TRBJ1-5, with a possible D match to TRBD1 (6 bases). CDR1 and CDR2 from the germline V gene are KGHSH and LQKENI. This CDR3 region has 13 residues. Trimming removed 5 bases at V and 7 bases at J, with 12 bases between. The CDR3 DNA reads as TGTGCCAGCTCAAATACTCAGGGGCAGCCCCAGCATTTT. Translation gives CASSNTQGQPQHF.

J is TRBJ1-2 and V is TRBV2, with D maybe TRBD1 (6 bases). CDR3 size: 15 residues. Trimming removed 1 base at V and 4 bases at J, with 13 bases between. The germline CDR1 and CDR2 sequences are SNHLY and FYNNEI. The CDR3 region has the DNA TGTGCCAGCAGTGAAGTGGAGACAGGCTTCTATGGCTACACCTTC. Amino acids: CASSEVETGFYGYTF.

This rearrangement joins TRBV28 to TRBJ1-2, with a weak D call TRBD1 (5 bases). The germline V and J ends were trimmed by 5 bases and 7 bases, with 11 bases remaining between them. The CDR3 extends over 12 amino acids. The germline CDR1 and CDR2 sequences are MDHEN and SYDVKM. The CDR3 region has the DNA TGTGCCAGCAGTGTCCAGGGATTTGGCTACACCTTC. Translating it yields CASSVQGFGYTF.